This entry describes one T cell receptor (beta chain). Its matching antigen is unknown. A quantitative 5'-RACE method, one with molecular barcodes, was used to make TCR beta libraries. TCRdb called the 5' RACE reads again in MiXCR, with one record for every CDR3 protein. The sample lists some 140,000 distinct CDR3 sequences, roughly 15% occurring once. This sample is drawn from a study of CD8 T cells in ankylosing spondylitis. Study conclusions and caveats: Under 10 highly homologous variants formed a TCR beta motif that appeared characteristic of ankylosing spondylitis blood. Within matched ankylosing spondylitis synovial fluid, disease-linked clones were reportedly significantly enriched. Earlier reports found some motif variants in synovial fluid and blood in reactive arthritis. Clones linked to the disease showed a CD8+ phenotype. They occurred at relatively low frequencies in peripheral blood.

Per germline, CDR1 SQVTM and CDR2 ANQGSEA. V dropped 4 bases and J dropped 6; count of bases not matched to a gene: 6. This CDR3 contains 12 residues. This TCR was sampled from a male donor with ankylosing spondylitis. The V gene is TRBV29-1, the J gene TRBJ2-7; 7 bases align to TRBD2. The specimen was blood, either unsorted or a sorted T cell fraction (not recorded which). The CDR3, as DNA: TGCAGCGTTGTGGGGAGGGCGGGCGAGCAGTACTTC. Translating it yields CSVVGRAGEQYF.